This T cell receptor beta chain appears in the sequencing data of a study of cytomegalovirus exposure and HLA in healthy donors. Turning to this clone: What it recognizes is unknown.

Points from the study as a whole: Cytomegalovirus association was listed for about 180 TCR beta chains.

Primers for the PCR totalled 60 Vbeta and 13 Jbeta. Method: immunoSEQ multiplex PCR; TCRdb's copy keeps in-frame clones and lacks some. There are some 110,000 clones in the sample, with around 2.7% held by the top ten. The CDR3 extends over 15 amino acids. Germline CDR1 is SGHDT and CDR2 is YYEEEE. J was trimmed by 3 bases and V by 4 bases; bases with no gene match: 10. This sequence joins TRBV5-6 and TRBJ2-7; TRBD2 aligns across 7 bases. Sequencing was done on a sample of PBMCs. This clonotype originated in a man aged 30 to 45 in good health and CMV-seronegative. The CDR3 loop is CASSRKGLRNYEQYF. The CDR3 nucleotides read TGTGCCAGCAGCCGAAAGGGACTACGGAACTACGAGCAGTACTTC.